Presented here are 13 T cell receptor beta chains from one specimen sequenced in a study of T cell responses to AZD1222 COVID-19 vaccine. Profiled with immunoSEQ multiplex PCR; TCRdb holds only in-frame clones, not every one. The sample consists of 150,000 to 200,000 clones, 92% of them appearing once. The material sequenced was peripheral blood, taken 28 days after the second AZD1222 dose. The origin of the receptors is an adult who received the AZD1222 COVID-19 vaccine.

This chain joins TRBV6-1 and TRBJ1-5, with 8 bases aligning to TRBD1. The CDR3 is 14 residues long. The germline gives CDR1 MNHNS, CDR2 SASEGT. Losses at the gene ends were 2 bases for V and 7 bases for J; bases not matched to a gene: 4. The CDR3 loop is CASSESTGVQPQHF. CDR3 nucleotide sequence: TGTGCCAGCAGTGAATCGACAGGGGTCCAGCCCCAGCATTTT.

Points on this clone: Different DNA sequences within this sample yield the same CDR3. The V and J genes are TRBV6-5 and TRBJ1-1; possible D gene TRBD1, 6 bases. CDR1 is MNHEY and CDR2 is SVGAGI in the germline V gene. V was shortened by 6 bases and J by 5 bases, with 16 bases between the two germline ends. The CDR3 runs 14 residues. The DNA for the CDR3 is TGTGCCAGCAGAACACAGGGAGTTTGGACTGAAGCTTTCTTT. Its translation: CASRTQGVWTEAFF.

This clone has just one count. The genes are TRBV6-5 and TRBJ1-2; maybe TRBD1 (5 bases). This CDR3 is 15 amino acids long. Germline CDR1 reads MNHEY; CDR2 reads SVGAGI. V was shortened by 2 bases and J by 6 bases, with 16 bases between the two germline ends. In nucleotides, the CDR3 is TGTGCCAGCAGTTACCCGGGCGGGGGGATCGATGGCTACACCTTC. It codes for CASSYPGGGIDGYTF.

The chain recombines TRBV13 with TRBJ1-4; D is unresolved. Trimming cost V 1 base and J 8 bases, with 8 bases left between them. From germline, CDR1 is PRHDT and CDR2 FYEKMQ (reference sequence). CDR3 length: 13 residues. The CDR3 here is CASSLEGGEKLFF. DNA of the CDR3: TGTGCCAGCAGCTTAGAGGGAGGCGAAAAACTGTTTTTT.

This clone came up once. The chain has TRBV16 and TRBJ2-3, with 11 bases fitting TRBD2. V gave up 0 bases and J gave up 2 bases; unmatched junction bases: 10. There are 19 residues in the CDR3. From germline, CDR1 is KGHSY and CDR2 FQNENV. The CDR3 loop reads CASSQSRGGLAVYTDTQYF. DNA for the CDR3: TGTGCCAGCAGCCAATCGCGTGGGGGACTAGCGGTTTACACAGATACGCAGTATTTT. The full variable domain, in which reference TRBV16 and TRBJ2-3 provide the parts outside the CDR3, is GEEVAQTPKHLVRGEGQKAKLYCAPIKGHSYVFWYQQVLKNEFKFLISFQNENVFDETGMPKERFSAKCLPNSPCSLEIQATKLEDSAVYFCASSQSRGGLAVYTDTQYFGPGTRLTVL.

This chain connects TRBV6-5 to TRBJ2-5; D might be TRBD1 or TRBD2, each matching 5 bases. The V and J ends lost 10 bases and 4 bases respectively, with 16 bases between them. The CDR3 sequence is 13 residues long. The germline CDR1 and CDR2 sequences are MNHEY and SVGAGI. The CDR3 is CATFGTGPETQYF. The CDR3 DNA reads as TGTGCCACCTTTGGGACCGGCCCAGAGACCCAGTACTTC.

The rearrangement joins TRBV18 to TRBJ1-1; 9 nucleotides align to TRBD1. Germline CDR1 KGHSH, CDR2 LQKENI. The trim removed 6 bases at V and 4 bases at J, leaving 6 bases unmatched. The CDR3 contains 14 residues. The DNA for the CDR3 is TGTGCCAGCTCCTCAGACAGGGGGTCCACTGAAGCTTTCTTT. Translation: CASSSDRGSTEAFF.

The chain is built from TRBV7-2 and TRBJ1-6, with D perhaps TRBD1 (6 bases). CDR1 is SGHTA and CDR2 is FQGNSA in the germline V gene. The length of the CDR3 is 17 residues. V lost 3 bases and J 7 bases, leaving 19 bases between the germline ends. CDR3 sequence: CASSLFLWDNKNSPLHF. The CDR3 nucleotides are TGTGCCAGCAGCTTGTTCCTTTGGGACAACAAGAATTCACCCCTCCACTTT.

The chain employs TRBV5-5 and TRBJ2-7; no firm D call. The CDR3 is 13 amino acids. Germline assignment: CDR1 SGHKS and CDR2 YYEKEE (reference sequence). V was clipped by 0 bases and J by 6 bases, with 10 bases between them. The CDR3 coding sequence is TGTGCCAGCAGCTTGGGGCCTAAGGCCGAGCAGTACTTC. Translating gives CASSLGPKAEQYF.

The chain couples TRBV30 to TRBJ1-3; D is unclear. Deletions cut 3 bases from V and 9 bases from J, with 12 bases between. Germline V gene sequence: CDR1 GTSNPN, CDR2 SVGIG (reference sequence). The CDR3 consists of 12 residues. CDR3 DNA sequence: TGTGCCTGGAGAGATGGCCACGGCACCATATATTTT. Its translation: CAWRDGHGTIYF.

V is TRBV23-1 and J is TRBJ2-5; 14 positions match TRBD2. TRBV23-1 is an ORF for which the function is uncertain. There are 20 residues in the CDR3. With 2 bases clipped from V and 5 bases from J, the junction kept 16 bases outside the gene matches. The CDR3 region has the DNA TGCGCCAGCAGTCAACCCCAGGGACTAGCGGGGGAGCGGGCTAGGGAGACCCAGTACTTC. This codes for CASSQPQGLAGERARETQYF.

This chain joins TRBV7-2 and TRBJ1-5, with D perhaps matching TRBD1 (6 bases). This CDR3 has 14 amino acids. Trimming cost V 5 bases and J 4 bases, with 12 bases left between them. The germline gives CDR1 SGHTA, CDR2 FQGNSA. The CDR3 nucleotides read TGTGCCAGCAGCCTGGGAGGGGGTAATCAGCCCCAGCATTTT. Residues: CASSLGGGNQPQHF.

CDR3 nucleotide sequence: TGTGCCAGTGGGGACAGGGGGCGTTCGGTCCAGCCCCAGCATTTT. Encoded protein: CASGDRGRSVQPQHF. This rearrangement joins TRBV6-5 to TRBJ1-5; the match to TRBD1 covers 12 bases. The CDR3 loop spans 15 amino acids. Germline-derived CDR1 and CDR2 are MNHEY and SVGAGI. The V gene end was trimmed by 9 bases and the J gene end by 7 bases; junction bases not matched to a gene: 10.